A single sample is the source of the 19 T cell receptor beta chains below, sequenced in a study of shared clonotypes between healthy human individuals. Generated by immunoSEQ multiplex PCR, the TCRdb table keeps only in-frame clones and is missing some. The table records about 670,000 clones, more than 70% of them present only once. Specimen: memory CD4+ T cells sorted from blood. Subset here: CD45RA-negative fraction. These TCRs come from a woman younger than 45 in good health.

Only a few counts were recorded for this clone. This sequence joins TRBV18 and TRBJ1-1; D unclear. Between the trimmed V and J ends, which lost 2 bases and 1 base, there was a span of 14 bases. The CDR3 runs to 16 residues. CDR1 KGHSH and CDR2 LQKENI come from the germline V gene. This CDR3 is CASSPSATRTNTEAFF. The CDR3 region has the DNA TGTGCCAGCTCACCATCGGCTACCCGGACGAACACTGAAGCTTTCTTT.

The gene calls are TRBV5-1 and TRBJ2-5; the D is unclear. The germline gives CDR1 SGHRS, CDR2 YFSETQ. The V end lost 0 bases, the J end lost 2 bases, and 17 bases lay between the germline ends. CDR3 length: 17 amino acids. The CDR3 nucleotides are TGCGCCAGCAGCTTGGCCGTTAAGGTCAGGCGTCAAGAGACCCAGTACTTC. It codes for CASSLAVKVRRQETQYF.

This clone was found a few times. As DNA, the CDR3 is TGTGCCAGCAGCCAAGACGTTTCTGAAGCTTTCTTT. Protein: CASSQDVSEAFF. V and J are TRBV4-2 and TRBJ1-1, with unresolved D. CDR1 and CDR2 (germline): LGHNA, YNFKEQ. V lost 0 bases and J 6 bases, leaving 5 bases between the germline ends. This CDR3 is 12 amino acids long.

By share of the sample, this clone is medium-sized. The chain links TRBV6-4 to TRBJ2-1; 13 nucleotides match TRBD2. Germline CDR1 reads MRHNA; CDR2 reads SNTAGT. V was pared by 2 bases and J by 8 bases, with 0 bases of the junction left unmatched. There are 14 residues in the CDR3. This CDR3 reads CASSDGLAGDEQFF. Written as DNA, the CDR3 is TGTGCCAGCAGTGACGGACTAGCGGGAGATGAGCAGTTCTTC.

V is TRBV7-9 and J is TRBJ2-7; 8 bases match TRBD2. Looked up from germline, CDR1 is SEHNR and CDR2 is FQNEAQ (reference sequence). The CDR3 is made up of 16 amino acids. V shed 3 bases, J shed 4 bases, and the junction held 11 bases outside the gene matches. CDR3 DNA: TGTGCCAGCAGCTTCCGAATCGCGGGACTAGGATACGAGCAGTACTTC. Translated, it gives CASSFRIAGLGYEQYF.

Regarding this clone: Other DNA variants within this sample encode the same CDR3. This chain uses TRBV20-1 with TRBJ2-1, with unresolved D. Germline V gene sequence: CDR1 DFQATT, CDR2 SNEGSKA (reference sequence). Trimming took 3 bases from V and 9 from J, leaving 6 bases between them. The length of the CDR3 is 10 residues. The CDR3, as DNA: TGCAGTGCTAGCAGAGGTGAGCAGTTCTTC. This translates into CSASRGEQFF.

This clone has a single count. This chain joins TRBV5-4 and TRBJ2-7, with 12 bases that match TRBD1. Germline CDR1 SGHNT, CDR2 YYREEE (reference sequence). This CDR3 is 16 amino acids long. V lost 4 bases and J lost 0; bases outside the gene matches: 5. The CDR3 reads CASSPGTGGYSYEQYF. The CDR3 DNA is TGTGCCAGCAGCCCGGGGACAGGGGGCTACTCCTACGAGCAGTACTTC. The full variable domain, with the rest looked up from reference TRBV5-4 and TRBJ2-7, is ETGVTQSPTHLIKTRGQQVTLRCSSQSGHNTVSWYQQALGQGPQFIFQYYREEENGRGNFPPRFSGLQFPNYSSELNVNALELDDSALYLCASSPGTGGYSYEQYFGPGTRLTVT.

This CDR3 is CASSAGRLYGYTF. The CDR3 DNA is TGCGCCAGCAGCGCGGGACGGCTGTATGGCTACACCTTC. The chain recombines TRBV5-1 with TRBJ1-2, with TRBD1 as a possible D gene (5 bases). V lost 4 bases, J lost 5 bases, and 12 bases lay in between. CDR3 length: 13 residues. Germline CDR1 is SGHRS and CDR2 is YFSETQ.

The V call is TRBV18, the J call TRBJ2-3; TRBD2 aligns across 10 bases. Germline values: CDR1 KGHSH, CDR2 LQKENI. The CDR3 spans 16 residues. V was pared by 4 bases and J by 2 bases, with 6 bases of the junction left unmatched. CDR3 sequence: CASSQRTSGPTDTQYF. For the CDR3, the DNA is TGTGCCAGCTCACAAAGGACTAGCGGACCCACAGATACGCAGTATTTT. The entire variable domain, with the rest obtained from reference TRBV18 and TRBJ2-3, is as follows: NAGVMQNPRHLVRRRGQEARLRCSPMKGHSHVYWYRQLPEEGLKFMVYLQKENIIDESGMPKERFSAEFPKEGPSILRIQQVVRGDSAAYFCASSQRTSGPTDTQYFGPGTRLTVL.

The chain recombines TRBV6-1 with TRBJ2-3; tentatively, D is TRBD1 or TRBD2 (6 bases each). Germline V gene lookup returns CDR1 MNHNS and CDR2 SASEGT. Deletions cut 7 bases from V and 0 bases from J, with 11 bases between. The length of the CDR3 is 14 residues. CDR3 loop: CASKGGWSTDTQYF. The CDR3, as DNA: TGTGCCAGCAAGGGGGGATGGAGCACAGATACGCAGTATTTT.

The chain combines TRBV13 with TRBJ2-4, with TRBD2 matching over 8 bases. Germline CDR1 and CDR2: PRHDT and FYEKMQ (reference sequence). V shed 1 base, J shed 6 bases, and the junction held 2 bases outside the gene matches. The CDR3 totals 14 residues. The CDR3 sequence is CASSLAGGRNIQYF. CDR3 DNA sequence: TGTGCCAGCAGCTTAGCGGGGGGGAGAAACATTCAGTACTTC. The entire variable domain, with the rest obtained from reference TRBV13 and TRBJ2-4, is as follows: AAGVIQSPRHLIKEKRETATLKCYPIPRHDTVYWYQQGPGQDPQFLISFYEKMQSDKGSIPDRFSAQQFSDYHSELNMSSLELGDSALYFCASSLAGGRNIQYFGAGTRLSVL.

J is TRBJ2-4 and V is TRBV10-1; D ambiguous. The V end was cut by 10 bases, the J end by 0 bases, with 10 bases between. Germline V CDR1 and CDR2: WNHNN, SYGVQD (reference sequence). The CDR3 runs to 13 residues. The CDR3 coding sequence is TGCGCCATGCCGGACGGAGCCAAAAACATTCAGTACTTC. It translates to CAMPDGAKNIQYF.

The V and J genes are TRBV2 and TRBJ1-5, with 8 bases that match TRBD1. Germline trimming cut 6 bases from V and 3 bases from J; bases unmatched to any gene: 10. This CDR3 comprises 16 residues. Germline CDR1 is SNHLY and CDR2 is FYNNEI. CDR3 sequence reads: CASRVNTGGNNQPQHF. CDR3 DNA: TGTGCCAGCAGAGTCAACACAGGGGGTAACAATCAGCCCCAGCATTTT. The whole variable domain, filled in from reference TRBV2 and TRBJ1-5, reads EPEVTQTPSHQVTQMGQEVILRCVPISNHLYFYWYRQILGQKVEFLVSFYNNEISEKSEIFDDQFSVERPDGSNFTLKIRSTKLEDSAMYFCASRVNTGGNNQPQHFGDGTRLSIL.

Regarding this clone: The junction departs from the called germline gene at one end, perhaps through a read error. This chain joins TRBV7-2 and TRBJ1-2; tentatively, D is TRBD1 (5 bases). The CDR3 totals 15 residues. Germline CDR1 reads SGHTA; CDR2 reads FQGNSA. The CDR3 protein is CASSLGAPRSYGYTF. CDR3 in DNA: TGTGCCAGCAGTTTAGGGGCCCCTCGAAGCTATGGCTACACCTTC.

CDR3 amino acids: CASSLGGGAGQPQHF. The CDR3 coding sequence is TGTGCCAGCAGCCTGGGGGGCGGGGCAGGTCAGCCCCAGCATTTT. The V and J genes are TRBV5-4 and TRBJ1-5, with D possibly TRBD1 on 6 matching bases. V was cut by 4 bases and J by 6 bases, with 17 bases left in between. In germline, CDR1 is SGHNT, CDR2 YYREEE (reference sequence). The CDR3 runs 15 residues.

The V and J genes are TRBV11-2 and TRBJ2-7; D might be TRBD1 or TRBD2, each matching 6 bases. The V gene lost 5 bases and the J gene lost 5 bases, with 13 bases spanning the gap. The CDR3 covers 13 residues. Germline CDR1 reads SGHAT; CDR2 reads FQNNGV. The CDR3 sequence is CASSVRGVDEQYF. The DNA for the CDR3 is TGTGCCAGCAGCGTTAGGGGGGTCGACGAGCAGTACTTC.

The V call is TRBV5-4, the J call TRBJ2-1; D unclear. From germline, CDR1 is SGHNT and CDR2 YYREEE (reference sequence). V was trimmed by 4 bases and J by 0 bases, leaving 17 bases between them. The CDR3 is 17 residues long. CDR3 DNA: TGTGCCAGCAGCCAAGATCAGGCGGCCCACTCCTACAATGAGCAGTTCTTC. This codes for CASSQDQAAHSYNEQFF.

In its sample, this clone was seen once. The chain joins TRBV27 to TRBJ2-6; D gene unclear. Germline V gives CDR1 MNHEY, CDR2 SMNVEV (reference sequence). This CDR3 spans 15 amino acids. Trimming pared 3 bases from V and 0 bases from J, leaving 6 bases between. The CDR3, as DNA: TGTGCCAGCAGTTTTTTCGGCTCTGGGGCCAACGTCCTGACTTTC. It yields the protein CASSFFGSGANVLTF.

A remark on this clone: A read error may be the cause here, since a much bigger clone is one base away. This CDR3 is also generated by other DNA sequences in the sample. This rearrangement joins TRBV7-2 to TRBJ1-2, with TRBD1 as a possible D gene (5 bases). Trimming cost V 3 bases and J 2 bases, with 7 bases left between them. Per germline, CDR1 SGHTA and CDR2 FQGNSA. The CDR3 covers 13 residues. CDR3 coding DNA: TGTGCCAGCAGCTTCGACAGCAACTATGGCTACACCTTC. Its protein is CASSFDSNYGYTF.